The sequence of this T cell receptor (beta chain) was determined in a study of T-cell reconstitution after alpha-beta-depleted transplantation in children. Study conclusions and caveats: A year post-transplant, T-cell counts and diversity derived mostly from newly produced T cells.

Germline CDR1 ENHRY, CDR2 SYGVKD. Germline trimming cut 4 bases from V and 5 bases from J; bases unmatched to any gene: 6. This CDR3 has 15 amino acids. Of note for this clonotype: Antigen unknown.

Unique molecular identifiers were incorporated when the TCRbeta library was constructed. From the PCR reads, TCRdb called clonotypes with MiXCR, one entry per CDR3 protein. Of around 580,000 distinct CDR3 sequences in the sample, over 20% were seen once. The sequenced sample was PBMCs, obtained before TCRalphabeta/CD19-depleted stem cell transplant. The sequence was obtained from a boy younger than two with Wiskott-Aldrich syndrome, due to receive a stem cell transplant. The chain has TRBV10-3 and TRBJ2-1; 9 bases map to TRBD1. The CDR3 loop reads CAISGTRDRDNEQFF. Written as DNA, the CDR3 is TGTGCCATCAGTGGGACCCGGGACAGGGACAATGAGCAGTTCTTC.